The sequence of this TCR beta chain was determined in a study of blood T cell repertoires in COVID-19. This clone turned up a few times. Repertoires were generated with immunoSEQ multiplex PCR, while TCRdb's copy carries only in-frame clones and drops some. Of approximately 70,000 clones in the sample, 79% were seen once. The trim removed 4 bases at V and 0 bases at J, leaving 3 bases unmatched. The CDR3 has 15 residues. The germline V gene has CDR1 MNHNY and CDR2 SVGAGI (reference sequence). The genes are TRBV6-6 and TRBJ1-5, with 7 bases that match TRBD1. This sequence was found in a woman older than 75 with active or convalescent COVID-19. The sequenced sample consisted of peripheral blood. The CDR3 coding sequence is TGTGCCAGCAGTTTAGACAGGGCTAGCAATCAGCCCCAGCATTTT. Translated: CASSLDRASNQPQHF.